This is a list of T cell receptor beta chains from one sample in a study of cytomegalovirus exposure and HLA in healthy donors. TCRdb's copy holds only in-frame clones and misses some; the assay was immunoSEQ multiplex PCR. Of 100,000 to 150,000 clones listed, approximately 74% are singletons. Sequences were obtained from PBMCs. These receptors all stem from a male donor in good health and CMV-seronegative. The CDR3 runs from the conserved cysteine through the conserved F or W. The order of the fields is J gene, V gene, D gene, clone size, CDR3 protein, CDR3 DNA. A D gene is named only where the DNA matches it firmly. Expanded clones are given a class, and other clones once, few, many or no size at all.

j_gene: TRBJ1-1; v_gene: TRBV7-9; d_gene: TRBD1; abundance: -; CDR3aa: CSSSSIGTGSTEAFF; CDR3nt: TGTTCCAGCAGCTCCATCGGGACAGGGAGCACTGAAGCTTTCTTT
j_gene: TRBJ1-5; v_gene: TRBV18; d_gene: -; abundance: -; CDR3aa: CASSPVGTGLNQPQHF; CDR3nt: TGTGCCAGCTCACCAGTGGGAACAGGGCTCAATCAGCCCCAGCATTTT
j_gene: TRBJ2-7; v_gene: TRBV11-1; d_gene: -; abundance: -; CDR3aa: CASSLAQTVYEQYF; CDR3nt: TGTGCCAGCAGCTTAGCCCAGACAGTCTACGAGCAGTACTTC
j_gene: TRBJ2-7; v_gene: TRBV29-1; d_gene: TRBD1; abundance: -; CDR3aa: CSVEMGQGAGEQYF; CDR3nt: TGCAGCGTTGAAATGGGACAGGGGGCAGGAGAGCAGTACTTC
j_gene: TRBJ1-4; v_gene: TRBV7-2; d_gene: -; abundance: few; CDR3aa: CASSLSGLNEKLFF; CDR3nt: TGTGCCAGCAGCTTATCTGGACTGAATGAAAAACTGTTTTTT
j_gene: TRBJ2-3; v_gene: TRBV5-6; d_gene: TRBD2; abundance: -; CDR3aa: CASSLGTSGSIQYF; CDR3nt: TGTGCCAGCAGCCTGGGGACTAGCGGGTCAATTCAGTATTTT
j_gene: TRBJ2-2; v_gene: TRBV7-3; d_gene: TRBD1; abundance: -; CDR3aa: CASSHRDRFLNTGELFF; CDR3nt: TGTGCCAGCAGCCACCGGGACAGATTCCTTAACACCGGGGAGCTGTTTTTT
j_gene: TRBJ2-1; v_gene: TRBV4-1; d_gene: -; abundance: few; CDR3aa: CASSEGGVLYNEQFF; CDR3nt: TGCGCCAGCAGCGAAGGGGGGGTCCTTTACAATGAGCAGTTCTTC
j_gene: TRBJ1-1; v_gene: TRBV27; d_gene: -; abundance: few; CDR3aa: CASSFRGYGEAFF; CDR3nt: TGTGCCAGCAGTTTTAGGGGGTACGGTGAAGCTTTCTTT
j_gene: TRBJ2-7; v_gene: TRBV30; d_gene: TRBD1; abundance: -; CDR3aa: CASTGTGRGQYF; CDR3nt: TGTGCCAGCACCGGGACAGGGAGGGGGCAGTACTTC
j_gene: TRBJ2-1; v_gene: TRBV28; d_gene: TRBD2; abundance: many; CDR3aa: CASSPRGGPSYNEQFF; CDR3nt: TGTGCCAGCAGTCCTCGGGGGGGCCCCTCCTACAATGAGCAGTTCTTC
j_gene: TRBJ1-6; v_gene: TRBV6-5; d_gene: TRBD1; abundance: -; CDR3aa: CASKKGAQGNSPLHF; CDR3nt: TGTGCCAGCAAAAAGGGGGCGCAGGGTAATTCACCCCTCCACTTT
j_gene: TRBJ1-1; v_gene: TRBV14; d_gene: -; abundance: -; CDR3aa: CASSQTGLDGEAFF; CDR3nt: TGTGCCAGCAGCCAAACAGGGCTCGACGGTGAAGCTTTCTTT
j_gene: TRBJ2-2; v_gene: TRBV21-1; d_gene: -; abundance: -; CDR3aa: CASLSGGSTTGELFF; CDR3nt: TGTGCCAGTCTTTCAGGGGGGAGTACGACCGGGGAGCTGTTTTTT
j_gene: TRBJ2-2; v_gene: TRBV5-1; d_gene: -; abundance: few; CDR3aa: CASSLYQTSAGELFF; CDR3nt: TGCGCCAGCAGCCTCTACCAGACTAGTGCCGGGGAGCTGTTTTTT
j_gene: TRBJ2-7; v_gene: TRBV7-3; d_gene: TRBD1; abundance: few; CDR3aa: CASSPGQGTYEQYF; CDR3nt: TGTGCCAGCAGCCCCGGACAGGGAACCTACGAGCAGTACTTC
j_gene: TRBJ2-7; v_gene: TRBV5-1; d_gene: -; abundance: -; CDR3aa: CASSLQQGPHEQYF; CDR3nt: TGCGCCAGCAGCTTGCAGCAGGGGCCCCACGAGCAGTACTTC
j_gene: TRBJ2-7; v_gene: TRBV30; d_gene: -; abundance: -; CDR3aa: CAWSVGGLLYF; CDR3nt: TGTGCCTGGAGTGTAGGTGGGCTGCTGTACTTC
j_gene: TRBJ2-3; v_gene: TRBV9; d_gene: TRBD2; abundance: -; CDR3aa: CASSPGGGPGTDTQYF; CDR3nt: TGTGCCAGCAGCCCGGGGGGGGGTCCTGGCACAGATACGCAGTATTTT
j_gene: TRBJ1-1; v_gene: TRBV30; d_gene: TRBD1; abundance: -; CDR3aa: CAWKRGLEAFF; CDR3nt: TGTGCCTGGAAGAGGGGGCTGGAGGCTTTCTTT
j_gene: TRBJ2-7; v_gene: TRBV28; d_gene: TRBD1; abundance: once; CDR3aa: CASSLPGTGSDEQYF; CDR3nt: TGTGCCAGCAGTTTACCCGGGACAGGGTCAGACGAGCAGTACTTC
j_gene: TRBJ1-5; v_gene: TRBV30; d_gene: TRBD1; abundance: -; CDR3aa: CAWARATDRFGVSNQPQHF; CDR3nt: TGTGCCTGGGCAAGAGCTACGGACAGGTTTGGCGTTAGCAATCAGCCCCAGCATTTT
j_gene: TRBJ2-1; v_gene: TRBV11-3; d_gene: TRBD1; abundance: -; CDR3aa: CASSSGQSKVNEQFF; CDR3nt: TGTGCCAGCAGCTCGGGACAGAGCAAGGTCAATGAGCAGTTCTTC
j_gene: TRBJ2-3; v_gene: TRBV5-1; d_gene: TRBD2; abundance: -; CDR3aa: CASTRGSGRDSTDTQYF; CDR3nt: TGCGCCAGTACCAGGGGTAGCGGGAGGGATAGCACAGATACGCAGTATTTT
j_gene: TRBJ2-7; v_gene: TRBV28; d_gene: TRBD2; abundance: -; CDR3aa: CASSLAAGGSYEQYF; CDR3nt: TGTGCCAGCAGTTTAGCTGCGGGAGGGAGCTACGAGCAGTACTTC
j_gene: TRBJ2-2; v_gene: TRBV5-1; d_gene: TRBD2; abundance: -; CDR3aa: CASSLVGLAGGRNTGELFF; CDR3nt: TGCGCCAGCAGCTTGGTAGGTCTAGCGGGAGGGCGCAACACCGGGGAGCTGTTTTTT
j_gene: TRBJ2-5; v_gene: TRBV7-2; d_gene: TRBD2; abundance: few; CDR3aa: CASSLAASGGAGTQYF; CDR3nt: TGTGCCAGCAGCTTAGCTGCCAGCGGGGGGGCCGGGACCCAGTACTTC
j_gene: TRBJ2-1; v_gene: TRBV4-1; d_gene: TRBD2; abundance: -; CDR3aa: CASGAGVTNEQFF; CDR3nt: TGCGCCAGCGGTGCGGGAGTAACCAATGAGCAGTTCTTC
j_gene: TRBJ1-5; v_gene: TRBV19; d_gene: -; abundance: -; CDR3aa: CASSISGYSNQPQHF; CDR3nt: TGTGCCAGTAGTATCTCAGGTTATAGCAATCAGCCCCAGCATTTT
j_gene: TRBJ2-3; v_gene: TRBV27; d_gene: TRBD2; abundance: -; CDR3aa: CASSLRGGRGDTQYF; CDR3nt: TGTGCCAGCAGTTTACGCGGGGGGAGGGGAGATACGCAGTATTTT
j_gene: TRBJ1-5; v_gene: TRBV2; d_gene: -; abundance: -; CDR3aa: CASSPPGDGNQPQHF; CDR3nt: TGTGCCAGCAGCCCTCCAGGGGATGGGAATCAGCCCCAGCATTTT
j_gene: TRBJ2-6; v_gene: TRBV4-3; d_gene: -; abundance: -; CDR3aa: CASSQEAPAGKSGANVLTF; CDR3nt: TGCGCCAGCAGCCAAGAGGCGCCCGCCGGGAAGTCTGGGGCCAACGTCCTGACTTTC
j_gene: TRBJ1-5; v_gene: TRBV6-5; d_gene: TRBD1; abundance: -; CDR3aa: CASSQDRAENQPQHF; CDR3nt: TGTGCCAGCAGCCAAGACAGGGCTGAGAATCAGCCCCAGCATTTT
j_gene: TRBJ1-1; v_gene: TRBV6-4; d_gene: -; abundance: -; CDR3aa: CASGVTGLPEAFF; CDR3nt: TGTGCCAGCGGCGTCACAGGGTTGCCTGAAGCTTTCTTT
j_gene: TRBJ2-5; v_gene: TRBV5-1; d_gene: TRBD1; abundance: once; CDR3aa: CASSSQGATGETQYF; CDR3nt: TGCGCCAGCAGCTCTCAGGGGGCGACGGGAGAGACCCAGTACTTC
j_gene: TRBJ1-1; v_gene: TRBV10-3; d_gene: -; abundance: -; CDR3aa: CAIRDTGYEAFF; CDR3nt: TGTGCCATCAGAGATACAGGGTATGAAGCTTTCTTT
j_gene: TRBJ1-1; v_gene: TRBV25-1; d_gene: TRBD1; abundance: few; CDR3aa: CASSGTGGLKFGEAFF; CDR3nt: TGTGCCAGCAGTGGAACAGGGGGCTTAAAATTTGGTGAAGCTTTCTTT
j_gene: TRBJ2-7; v_gene: TRBV27; d_gene: TRBD2; abundance: -; CDR3aa: CASSLRTSYEQYF; CDR3nt: TGTGCCAGCAGTCTCCGGACTAGCTACGAGCAGTACTTC
j_gene: TRBJ1-1; v_gene: TRBV19; d_gene: TRBD1; abundance: -; CDR3aa: CASSIGLWDRGEVNTEAFF; CDR3nt: TGTGCCAGTAGTATAGGCCTTTGGGACAGGGGTGAGGTGAACACTGAAGCTTTCTTT
j_gene: TRBJ2-2; v_gene: TRBV27; d_gene: -; abundance: -; CDR3aa: CASRTYRVPGELFF; CDR3nt: TGTGCCAGCAGGACCTACAGGGTCCCCGGGGAGCTGTTTTTT
j_gene: TRBJ2-7; v_gene: TRBV5-5; d_gene: -; abundance: -; CDR3aa: CASSSHQGSYEQYF; CDR3nt: TGTGCCAGCAGCTCACACCAGGGGAGCTACGAGCAGTACTTC
j_gene: TRBJ2-7; v_gene: TRBV6-1; d_gene: TRBD1; abundance: once; CDR3aa: CASTQTSGQVYEQYF; CDR3nt: TGTGCCAGCACCCAGACCTCGGGACAGGTCTACGAGCAGTACTTC
j_gene: TRBJ2-3; v_gene: TRBV30; d_gene: TRBD2; abundance: few; CDR3aa: CAWSVLAGGPKDTQYF; CDR3nt: TGTGCCTGGAGTGTTCTAGCGGGGGGGCCGAAAGATACGCAGTATTTT
j_gene: TRBJ2-4; v_gene: TRBV7-2; d_gene: -; abundance: few; CDR3aa: CASSTAPAKNIQYF; CDR3nt: TGTGCCAGCAGCACAGCTCCAGCCAAAAACATTCAGTACTTC
j_gene: TRBJ2-1; v_gene: TRBV6-6; d_gene: TRBD2; abundance: -; CDR3aa: CASIASGAYNEQFF; CDR3nt: TGTGCCAGCATTGCTAGCGGGGCATACAATGAGCAGTTCTTC
j_gene: TRBJ2-7; v_gene: TRBV15; d_gene: -; abundance: -; CDR3aa: CATSRGPSYEQYF; CDR3nt: TGTGCCACCAGCAGGGGGCCATCCTACGAGCAGTACTTC
j_gene: TRBJ2-7; v_gene: TRBV6-6; d_gene: TRBD1; abundance: -; CDR3aa: CASSTQGQRSYEQYF; CDR3nt: TGTGCCAGCAGTACGCAGGGACAGAGGTCCTACGAGCAGTACTTC
j_gene: TRBJ2-5; v_gene: TRBV27; d_gene: TRBD2; abundance: -; CDR3aa: CASSPTGTQRDQYF; CDR3nt: TGTGCCAGCAGTCCGACGGGAACACAGCGGGACCAGTACTTC
j_gene: TRBJ1-3; v_gene: TRBV6-1; d_gene: -; abundance: -; CDR3aa: CASTKDLDSSIIYF; CDR3nt: TGTGCCAGCACCAAAGACTTGGACTCGTCTATCATATATTTT
j_gene: TRBJ1-2; v_gene: TRBV10-3; d_gene: -; abundance: -; CDR3aa: CAITDTEFGYGYTF; CDR3nt: TGTGCCATCACGGACACCGAATTCGGTTATGGCTACACCTTC
j_gene: TRBJ2-4; v_gene: TRBV7-4; d_gene: -; abundance: -; CDR3aa: CASSHRFVRLAKNIQYF; CDR3nt: TGTGCCAGCAGTCACAGGTTTGTTCGCCTAGCCAAAAACATTCAGTACTTC
j_gene: TRBJ1-1; v_gene: TRBV7-8; d_gene: TRBD1; abundance: few; CDR3aa: CASSTIGRDRGGTEAFF; CDR3nt: TGTGCCAGCAGCACAATAGGCCGGGACAGGGGAGGCACTGAAGCTTTCTTT
j_gene: TRBJ2-5; v_gene: TRBV9; d_gene: TRBD2; abundance: few; CDR3aa: CASSVGPGGETSGAETQYF; CDR3nt: TGTGCCAGCAGCGTAGGCCCAGGCGGTGAGACTAGCGGGGCGGAGACCCAGTACTTC
j_gene: TRBJ2-5; v_gene: TRBV5-8; d_gene: TRBD2; abundance: -; CDR3aa: CASSLVGGDQQETQYF; CDR3nt: TGTGCCAGCAGCTTGGTGGGAGGGGACCAACAAGAGACCCAGTACTTC
j_gene: TRBJ1-4; v_gene: TRBV7-8; d_gene: -; abundance: -; CDR3aa: CASSLRVNEKLFF; CDR3nt: TGTGCCAGCAGCTTGAGGGTTAATGAAAAACTGTTTTTT